This T cell receptor (beta chain) is from a study of blood T cell repertoires in COVID-19. Germline CDR1 is MDHEN and CDR2 is SYDVKM. This CDR3 is built from 12 residues. V was shortened by 6 bases and J by 1 base, with 4 bases between the two germline ends. Measured with immunoSEQ multiplex PCR; TCRdb has only the in-frame clones, and not every one. The sample has 250,000 to 300,000 clones, roughly 90% seen once. Sequenced material: PBMCs or T cells enriched from blood (not recorded which). The sequence came from a woman aged 25-40 years who had recovered from COVID-19. The chain links TRBV28 to TRBJ1-5; D not certain. The CDR3, as DNA: TGTGCCAGCAGACGGAGCAATCAGCCCCAGCATTTT. Translation gives CASRRSNQPQHF.